These 13 T cell receptor beta chains were all obtained from the same sample, sequenced in a study of CD8+CD57+ T cells in acquired aplastic anemia. CD8+CD57+ cell expansion, shown by flow cytometry, had occurred in the patients selected for sequencing. Genomic DNA constituted the template upon which TCR beta VDJ and CDR3 profiling was performed. TCRdb redid the calling of the reads with MiXCR, one entry per CDR3 protein. Of around 430,000 distinct CDR3 sequences listed, around 32% are singletons. What was sequenced was sorted CD4+, CD8+, or CD8+CD57+ T cells (not recorded which) from PBMCs. The receptors originated from a human donor with aplastic anemia.

This clonotype was detected ten times or more. The CDR3 region is CATTREGAETYEQYF. The DNA of the CDR3 is TGTGCCACCACCAGGGAGGGGGCAGAGACTTACGAGCAGTACTTC. The chain couples TRBV24-1 to TRBJ2-7; D assignment may be TRBD1 or TRBD2 (7 bases each). Trimming shortened V by 8 bases and J by 4 bases, and 20 bases separated the two germline ends. CDR3 length equals 15 residues. CDR1 KGHDR and CDR2 SFDVKD come from the germline V gene.

Comment on this clonotype: A much larger clone differs from this one at a single base, so this may be a read error. V and J are TRBV20-1 and TRBJ2-7; D unclear. The CDR3 runs to 11 residues. Germline loops: CDR1 DFQATT, CDR2 SNEGSKA (reference sequence). The germline V and J ends were trimmed by 6 bases and 2 bases, with 8 bases remaining between them. This chain's CDR3 is CSASYPYEQYF. CDR3 DNA sequence: TGCAGTGCGAGTTACCCCTACGAGCAGTACTTC.

This clonotype was found once. The chain has TRBV2 and TRBJ1-4, with TRBD1 matching over 10 bases. V was pared by 4 bases and J by 7 bases, with 6 bases of the junction left unmatched. Germline V gene sequence: CDR1 SNHLY, CDR2 FYNNEI. The CDR3 is 15 amino acids. The chain's CDR3 is CASSGQGARGEKLFF. The DNA of the CDR3 is TGTGCCAGCAGTGGACAGGGGGCGCGGGGTGAAAAACTGTTTTTT. The full variable domain, rest sourced from reference TRBV2 and TRBJ1-4, is EPEVTQTPSHQVTQMGQEVILRCVPISNHLYFYWYRQILGQKVEFLVSFYNNEISEKSEIFDDQFSVERPDGSNFTLKIRSTKLEDSAMYFCASSGQGARGEKLFFGSGTQLSVL.

This clonotype was recorded at least ten times. V gene TRBV7-9 combines with J gene TRBJ1-2; D unclear. This CDR3 region has 15 residues. V lost 1 base to trimming and J lost 7 bases, with 16 bases between them. Germline CDR1 reads SEHNR; CDR2 reads FQNEAQ (reference sequence). CDR3 residues: CASSLVATGPIGYTF. CDR3 nucleotides: TGTGCCAGCAGCTTAGTTGCGACTGGACCGATTGGCTACACCTTC.

This clonotype occurred many times. The chain combines TRBV20-1 with TRBJ2-7; 9 bases agree with TRBD2. The CDR3 extends over 13 amino acids. The ends lost 6 bases at V and 5 bases at J; junction bases unmatched: 8. The germline V gene encodes CDR1 DFQATT and CDR2 SNEGSKA (reference sequence). The CDR3 DNA sequence: TGCAGTGCCAGTAGCGGGGGTAGCCACGAGCAGTACTTC. It is translated as CSASSGGSHEQYF.

This clonotype was seen once. One base away lies a much larger clone, so this may be a sequencing read error. This chain joins TRBV7-2 and TRBJ2-7; D tentatively reads TRBD1 or TRBD2 (5 bases each). The CDR3 consists of 14 residues. Per germline, CDR1 SGHTA and CDR2 FQGNSA. V lost 5 bases to trimming and J lost 9 bases, with 20 bases between them. The CDR3 sequence is CASSPGTPLVWQYF. CDR3 DNA: TGTGCCAGCAGCCCGGGGACCCCGCTAGTTTGGCAGTACTTC.

This clonotype was seen at least ten times. J is TRBJ2-3 and V is TRBV15; D not resolved. The CDR3 runs 12 residues. Trimming pared 2 bases from V and 6 bases from J, leaving 6 bases between. Germline values: CDR1 LNHNV, CDR2 YYDKDF (reference sequence). CDR3 region: CATSRNWDTQYF. The CDR3 bases are TGTGCCACCAGCAGAAATTGGGATACGCAGTATTTT.

This clonotype was counted once. The chain uses TRBV20-1 and TRBJ1-2, with 9 positions matching TRBD1. There are 11 residues in the CDR3. Germline trimming cut 3 bases from V and 8 bases from J; bases unmatched to any gene: 1. Germline V CDR1 and CDR2: DFQATT, SNEGSKA (reference sequence). The CDR3 region is CSARGTGGYTF. In DNA, the CDR3 is TGCAGTGCTAGGGGGACAGGGGGCTACACCTTC.

V gene TRBV15 combines with J gene TRBJ1-6; TRBD1 is a possible D gene (6 bases). The CDR3 has 14 residues. Germline CDR1 reads LNHNV; CDR2 reads YYDKDF (reference sequence). Trimming took off 1 base at V and 9 bases at J, with 10 bases between the two ends. The CDR3 loop reads CATSRGGGGSPLHF. The DNA for the CDR3 is TGTGCCACCAGCAGAGGAGGGGGTGGTTCACCCCTCCACTTT.

This clonotype was recorded at least ten times. The chain couples TRBV15 to TRBJ1-6; D not certain. This CDR3 spans 13 amino acids. The ends were cut back, 0 bases at V and 9 bases at J, with 6 bases in the middle. CDR1 is LNHNV, CDR2 YYDKDF, per germline (reference sequence). CDR3 DNA: TGTGCCACCAGCAGAGATAAGGGTTCACCCCTCCACTTT. It encodes CATSRDKGSPLHF.

This chain joins TRBV19 and TRBJ1-1; TRBD1 aligns across 9 bases. The CDR3 is made up of 14 amino acids. The germline V gene encodes CDR1 LNHDA and CDR2 SQIVND (reference sequence). Trimming cost V 6 bases and J 0 bases; bases outside gene matches: 2. For the CDR3, the DNA is TGTGCCAGTAGGAGGGACAGGGTGAACACTGAAGCTTTCTTT. This gives the protein CASRRDRVNTEAFF.

The gene calls are TRBV5-1 and TRBJ1-2, with 8 nucleotides matching TRBD1. The germline CDR1 and CDR2 sequences are SGHRS and YFSETQ. This CDR3 contains 16 residues. After removal of 0 bases from V and 5 bases from J, the junction contained 9 bases not matched to a gene. The CDR3 DNA follows: TGCGCCAGCAGCTTGGGCGCTTCAGGGGGCGGTTATGGCTACACCTTC. Its protein is CASSLGASGGGYGYTF.

The V call is TRBV20-1, the J call TRBJ1-1, with 7 nucleotides matching TRBD1. In germline, CDR1 is DFQATT, CDR2 SNEGSKA (reference sequence). The CDR3 consists of 13 residues. This CDR3 is CRAIGQANTEAFF. The CDR3 nucleotides are TGCAGGGCGATAGGACAGGCGAACACTGAAGCTTTCTTT.